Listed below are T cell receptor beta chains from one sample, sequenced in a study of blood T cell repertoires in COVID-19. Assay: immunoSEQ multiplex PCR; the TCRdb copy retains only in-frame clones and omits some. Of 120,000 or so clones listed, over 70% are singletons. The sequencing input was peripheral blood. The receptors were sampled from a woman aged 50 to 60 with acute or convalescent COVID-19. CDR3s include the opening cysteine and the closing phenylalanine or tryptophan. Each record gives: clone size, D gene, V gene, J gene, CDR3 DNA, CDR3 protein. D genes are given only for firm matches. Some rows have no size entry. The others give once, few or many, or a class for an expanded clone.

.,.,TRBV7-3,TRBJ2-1,TGTGCCAGCAGCTTATCGGGGTGGAGCTCCTACAATGAGCAGTTCTTC,CASSLSGWSSYNEQFF
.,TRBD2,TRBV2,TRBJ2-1,TGTGCCAGCAGTGCCCGGACTAGATACAACAATGAGCAGTTCTTC,CASSARTRYNNEQFF
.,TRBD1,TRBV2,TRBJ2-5,TGTGCCAGCAGACTGAGGGACAGGGAGTACCAAGAGACCCAGTACTTC,CASRLRDREYQETQYF
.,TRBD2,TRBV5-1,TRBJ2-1,TGCGCCAGCAGCTTGTCGGGGGGGATCAACTATGAGCAGTTCTTC,CASSLSGGINYEQFF
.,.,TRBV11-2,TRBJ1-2,TGTGCCAGCAGCTCCTATGACAGAACTTCAGGCTACACCTTC,CASSSYDRTSGYTF
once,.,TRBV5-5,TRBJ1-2,TGTGCCAGCAGCCTGATGGGTGGGAGGTATGGCTACACCTTC,CASSLMGGRYGYTF
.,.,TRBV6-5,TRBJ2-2,TGTGCCAGCAGTAGACAATCCGGGGAGCTGTTTTTT,CASSRQSGELFF
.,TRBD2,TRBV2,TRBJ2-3,TGTGCCAGCACCAGGGAGACTAGCGTCACAGATACGCAGTATTTT,CASTRETSVTDTQYF
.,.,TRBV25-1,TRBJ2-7,TGTGCCAGCAGTGGGACAGAGTCCTACGAGCAGTACTTC,CASSGTESYEQYF
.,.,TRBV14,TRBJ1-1,TGTGCCAGCAGCCCCCTGGGGCAGGGCCCTGAAGCTTTCTTT,CASSPLGQGPEAFF
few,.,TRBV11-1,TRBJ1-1,TGTGCCAGCAGCTTACAGGCTGGTGAAGCTTTCTTT,CASSLQAGEAFF
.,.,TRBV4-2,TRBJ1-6,TGTGCCAGCAGCCCGAGCGAGAGCTCCTATAATTCACCCCTCCACTTT,CASSPSESSYNSPLHF
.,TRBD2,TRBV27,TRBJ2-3,TGTGCCAGCAGCAGACTAGCGGGGTCCGGAGATACGCAGTATTTT,CASSRLAGSGDTQYF
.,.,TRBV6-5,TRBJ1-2,TGTGCCAGCAGTCCTAGGGAGGGTGGTTCCTATGGCTACACCTTC,CASSPREGGSYGYTF
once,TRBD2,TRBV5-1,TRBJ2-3,TGCGCCAGCAGCTTGAGGACTAGCAACCCAGATACGCAGTATTTT,CASSLRTSNPDTQYF
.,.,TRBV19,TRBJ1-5,TGTGCCAGTAGTATTATAGATCCAGGTCAGCCCCAGCATTTT,CASSIIDPGQPQHF
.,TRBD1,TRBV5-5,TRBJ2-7,TGTGCCAGCAGTGCCTCCCCGGACAGGACATACGAGCAGTACTTC,CASSASPDRTYEQYF
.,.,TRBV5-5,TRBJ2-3,TGTGCCAGCAGCTTGGGAGGGCCAGGGGCAGATACGCAGTATTTT,CASSLGGPGADTQYF
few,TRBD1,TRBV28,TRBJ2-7,TGTGCCAGCAGTTTAGCTCGGGAAGGGGGCGACGAGCAGTACTTC,CASSLAREGGDEQYF
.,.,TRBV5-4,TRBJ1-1,TGTGCCTCCGCACAGGGAAGGGGCACTGAAGCTTTCTTT,CASAQGRGTEAFF
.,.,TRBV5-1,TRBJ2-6,TGCGCCAGCAGCCCCACTCCTGGGGCCAACGTCCTGACTTTC,CASSPTPGANVLTF
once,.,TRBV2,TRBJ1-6,TGTGCCAGCAGGCGTGAGAATTCACCCCTCCACTTT,CASRRENSPLHF
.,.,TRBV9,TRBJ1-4,TGTGCCAGCAGCGTAGCTGCAGGGGCTAATGAAAAACTGTTTTTT,CASSVAAGANEKLFF
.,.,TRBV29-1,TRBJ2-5,TGCAGCGTTGTTCCAGGGGCGAAAGAGACCCAGTACTTC,CSVVPGAKETQYF
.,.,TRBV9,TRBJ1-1,TGTGCCAGCAGCGTCATAGAGACAGGGAACACTGAAGCTTTCTTT,CASSVIETGNTEAFF
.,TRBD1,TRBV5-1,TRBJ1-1,TGCGCCAGCAGCGGGACAGACATGAACACTGAAGCTTTCTTT,CASSGTDMNTEAFF
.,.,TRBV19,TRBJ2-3,TGTGCCAGTGTGGGGCCTGGCACAGATACGCAGTATTTT,CASVGPGTDTQYF
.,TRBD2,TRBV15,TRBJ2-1,TGTGCCACCAGCAGATTAGAGGGATCAGGAGCGGGAGGGTACTCCTACAATGAGCAGTTCTTC,CATSRLEGSGAGGYSYNEQFF
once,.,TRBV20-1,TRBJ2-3,TGCAGTGCTTCAGCGGCAGATACGCAGTATTTT,CSASAADTQYF
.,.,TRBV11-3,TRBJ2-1,TGTGCCAGCAGCTTATCAACAAACACAGTAGAGAATGAGCAGTTCTTC,CASSLSTNTVENEQFF
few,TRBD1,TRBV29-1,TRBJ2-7,TGCAGCTTCATACAGGGGGACTCCGAGCAGTACTTC,CSFIQGDSEQYF
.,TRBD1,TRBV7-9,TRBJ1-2,TGTGCCAGCAGCGCCCAGGGGGACTTAGGCTACACCTTC,CASSAQGDLGYTF
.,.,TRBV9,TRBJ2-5,TGTGCCAGCAGCGTAGCGGGTAGCGTGGGAGAGACCCAGTACTTC,CASSVAGSVGETQYF
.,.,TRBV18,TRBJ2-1,TGTGCCAGCTCACCAACTGGGGGGAGATACAATGAGCAGTTCTTC,CASSPTGGRYNEQFF